These T cell receptor beta chains were read from a single sample in a study of blood T cell repertoires in COVID-19. Generated by immunoSEQ multiplex PCR, the TCRdb table keeps only in-frame clones and is missing some. The sample carries some 230,000 clones, roughly 85% recorded once. Sequencing was done on a sample of peripheral blood. These receptors were collected from a young man who had recovered from COVID-19. Each CDR3 is given with its conserved first and last residue. D genes are given only for firm matches. Not every row has a clone size; where given, it reads once, few, many or a size class.

TRBJ1-2,TRBV27,-,TRBD1,CASSLTGEGPTNYGYTF,TGTGCCAGCAGTTTGACAGGGGAGGGACCAACTAACTATGGCTACACCTTC
TRBJ2-1,TRBV5-4,-,TRBD2,CASSPGTSRYNEQFF,TGTGCCAGCAGCCCCGGGACTAGCCGGTACAATGAGCAGTTCTTC
TRBJ2-6,TRBV4-3,once,-,CASSQETGGSGANVLTF,TGCGCCAGCAGCCAAGAAACCGGGGGATCTGGGGCCAACGTCCTGACTTTC
TRBJ1-6,TRBV27,-,TRBD1,CASLETGSSLSSPLHF,TGTGCCAGCCTAGAGACAGGGAGTTCCTTATCGTCACCCCTCCACTTT
TRBJ2-7,TRBV3-1/TRBV3-2,-,TRBD1,CASSQVGQVAYEQYF,TGTGCCAGCAGCCAAGTAGGACAGGTTGCCTACGAGCAGTACTTC
TRBJ2-7,TRBV13,-,-,CASSWTRGPYEQYF,TGTGCCAGCAGCTGGACCCGAGGGCCCTACGAGCAGTACTTC
TRBJ2-1,TRBV6-1,-,-,CASSEFRQGPYNEQFF,TGTGCCAGCAGTGAATTTAGGCAGGGTCCCTACAATGAGCAGTTCTTC
TRBJ2-6,TRBV7-7,once,TRBD1,CASSPDRGVSGANVLTF,TGTGCCAGCAGCCCGGACAGGGGGGTATCTGGGGCCAACGTCCTGACTTTC
TRBJ1-1,TRBV5-1,-,-,CASSLVAENTEAFF,TGCGCCAGCAGCTTGGTAGCGGAGAACACTGAAGCTTTCTTT
TRBJ1-1,TRBV12-5,-,-,CASGLPIGGANTEAFF,TGTGCTAGTGGTTTACCGATTGGGGGGGCGAACACTGAAGCTTTCTTT